This TCR beta chain was recorded in a study of T cell repertoires in cytomegalovirus infection. Overall study: Indications came from public TCR beta signatures; they pointed to CMV infection and to a matching HLA type. The study, taken as a whole, reports: Cumulative public TCR beta family frequency identified carriers of CMV plus the relevant HLA. CMV-specific TCR beta clonotypes restricted by HLA-C were the ones dominating the ex vivo response.

This clonotype was observed a few times. Its antigen remains unknown. MiXCR, run by TCRdb on the reads, gives a single entry per CDR3 protein. Of more than 400,000 distinct CDR3 sequences in the sample, about 25% are singletons; the top ten hold roughly 13%. V lost 6 bases and J lost 5; bases outside the gene matches: 8. The CDR3 is 14 residues long. Sequencing used PBMCs. This TCR derives from a human donor in good health (CMV status not recorded). Some clones in this sample may be carry-over from other donors' samples. This rearrangement joins TRBV12-3 or TRBV12-4 to TRBJ2-5, with 8 bases identical to TRBD2. The CDR3, as DNA: TGTGCCAGCAGCTATCCGGGGGGGAAGGAGACCCAGTACTTC. It yields the protein CASSYPGGKETQYF.